A single TCR beta chain is shown here with its context. Its antigen is still unknown. Per-nucleotide qualities are absent, and no much larger clonotype sits a single base away. The library was prepared using the immunoSEQ multiplex PCR assay. The table was pulled from immuneACCESS by TCRdb, which kept in-frame rearrangements only. Such tables lose some clones; where checked, under half of the loss comes from unresolved V genes, and the rest has no known cause. The sample has 31,000 or so clones on record, around 89% of them singletons. The top ten constitute around 5.8% of the sample. The data were obtained in a study of PD-1 and CTLA-4 blockade in melanoma (dated by TCRdb to the early 2020s). With respect to the entire study: In patients with melanoma, the study measured the effects of PD-1 blockade versus CTLA-4 blockade on the melanoma-reactive CD8 T cell response.

Sample: CD8+ T cells from peripheral blood, taken from a patient given anti-PD-1 treatment. This TCR was recovered from a human donor with melanoma.

The DNA sequence is as follows: TGTGCCAGCAGAGCCGTGGGGGGCTCATACAATGAGCAGTTCTTC. Translation gives CASRAVGGSYNEQFF. The sequence joins TRBV28 to TRBJ2-1, with the D gene possibly TRBD1 or TRBD2, each one fitting 6 bases. The CDR3 starts with the cysteine, ends with the phenylalanine, and has 15 residues. The retained sequence is limited to the CDR3, 45 bases, with the frame set at the first base. The germline V gene sets CDR1 to MDHEN and CDR2 to SYDVKM. The junction carries 16 bases between V and J, which are trimmed by 6 bases and 4 bases respectively.